These T cell receptor beta chains were read from a single sample in a study of response to subunit inactivated influenza vaccine. TCRdb reprocessed the RT-PCR reads via MiXCR and lists one record per CDR3 protein. The data show hundreds of thousands of distinct CDR3 sequences, roughly 10% seen once. These data are also associated with another study on T cells expressing NK-cell markers.

This specimen consisted of PBMCs from blood, obtained on the day of vaccination. All receptors derive from a man aged 50-60 years who received an inactivated influenza vaccine. Both conserved end residues are part of each CDR3. A D gene is named only where the DNA matches it firmly. Clone size is not always given. Where it is, it says once, few, many or a class for expanded clones.

clone_size	d_call	v_call	j_call	cdr3_aa	cdr3_nt
.	TRBD2	TRBV5-1	TRBJ2-7	CASSWGTSGRYEQYF	TGCGCCAGCAGCTGGGGGACTAGCGGACGCTACGAGCAGTACTTC
.	TRBD1	TRBV27	TRBJ1-2	CASSLKTGDTYGYTF	TGTGCCAGCAGTTTGAAGACAGGGGATACCTATGGCTACACCTTC
few	.	TRBV28	TRBJ2-1	CASSFPGSASYNEQFF	TGTGCCAGCAGTTTCCCCGGTTCGGCCTCCTACAATGAGCAGTTCTTC
many	.	TRBV6-2/TRBV6-3	TRBJ2-1	CASSYSFLATSYNEQFF	TGTGCCAGCAGTTACTCGTTCCTAGCGACCTCCTACAATGAGCAGTTCTTC
.	.	TRBV20-1	TRBJ2-7	CSARVVGLGTTYEQYF	TGCAGTGCTAGAGTGGTGGGTTTGGGGACCACCTACGAGCAGTACTTC
.	.	TRBV20-1	TRBJ2-1	CSAREAGRNEQFF	TGCAGTGCTAGAGAGGCGGGCCGGAATGAGCAGTTCTTC
many	TRBD2	TRBV7-8	TRBJ2-1	CASSLRAASGGPNEQFF	TGTGCCAGCAGCTTAAGGGCTGCGAGCGGGGGCCCCAATGAGCAGTTCTTC
.	.	TRBV12-3/TRBV12-4	TRBJ1-1	CASSPGVTNTEAFF	TGTGCCAGCAGCCCAGGGGTTACGAACACTGAAGCTTTCTTT
few	.	TRBV27	TRBJ2-7	CASSSGTGQAAGGHFSYEQYF	TGTGCCAGCAGTTCCGGGACAGGGCAGGCAGCGGGAGGACACTTCTCCTACGAGCAGTACTTC
.	.	TRBV6-2/TRBV6-3	TRBJ1-1	CASSYSKTETEAFF	TGTGCCAGCAGTTACTCAAAGACAGAAACTGAAGCTTTCTTT
few	.	TRBV5-1	TRBJ2-2	CASTGSANTGELFF	TGCGCCAGCACGGGCAGCGCGAACACCGGGGAGCTGTTTTTT
.	.	TRBV6-1	TRBJ2-3	CASRAGPNTDTQYF	TGTGCCAGCAGGGCCGGCCCGAACACAGATACGCAGTATTTT
few	TRBD1	TRBV9	TRBJ2-1	CASSTGTGDEQFF	TGTGCCAGCAGCACGGGGACAGGAGATGAGCAGTTCTTC
.	TRBD2	TRBV13	TRBJ2-3	CASSASGVSDTQYF	TGTGCCAGCAGCGCAAGCGGGGTGTCAGATACGCAGTATTTT
.	.	TRBV5-6	TRBJ2-4	CASTSRPSDWYNIRYF	TGTGCCAGCACCTCACGGCCCTCAGATTGGTATAACATTCGGTACTTC
.	TRBD2	TRBV20-1	TRBJ2-7	CCARDHRTSVIYEQYF	TGCTGTGCTAGAGATCACAGGACTAGCGTAATCTACGAGCAGTACTTC
many	TRBD2	TRBV12-3/TRBV12-4	TRBJ2-1	CASTLGLAGGAFF	TGTGCCAGCACCCTAGGACTAGCGGGAGGTGCGTTCTTC
.	.	TRBV7-2	TRBJ2-7	CASTTTGYEQYF	TGTGCCAGCACCACCACTGGGTACGAGCAGTACTTC
many	.	TRBV20-1	TRBJ2-1	CSASAGERVQNEQFF	TGCAGTGCTAGTGCAGGGGAAAGAGTACAGAATGAGCAGTTCTTC
.	TRBD2	TRBV28	TRBJ2-1	CASSYTSDGPNEQFF	TGTGCCAGCAGCTACACTAGCGACGGCCCCAATGAGCAGTTCTTC
.	TRBD1	TRBV7-8	TRBJ2-5	CASSPGQAKETQYF	TGTGCCAGCAGCCCGGGACAGGCGAAAGAGACCCAGTACTTC
few	.	TRBV21-1	TRBJ2-3	CASSKRGDHTQYF	TGTGCCAGCAGCAAGCGGGGCGATCATACGCAGTATTTT
.	TRBD1	TRBV5-1	TRBJ1-1	CASSDTGETEAFF	TGCGCCAGCAGCGATACAGGGGAAACTGAAGCTTTCTTT
.	TRBD2	TRBV4-3	TRBJ2-1	CASSQSPSGSSYNEQFF	TGCGCCAGCAGCCAGTCCCCTAGCGGGAGCTCCTACAATGAGCAGTTCTTC
.	.	TRBV7-8	TRBJ2-7	CASSERGVPLYEQYF	TGTGCCAGCAGCGAGAGGGGGGTCCCACTCTACGAGCAGTACTTC
.	TRBD1	TRBV4-1	TRBJ2-3	CASSQASGQGADTQYF	TGCGCCAGCAGCCAAGCTTCGGGGCAGGGGGCAGATACGCAGTATTTT
.	.	TRBV5-1	TRBJ2-3	CASSPIGPLGPDTQYF	TGCGCCAGCAGCCCAATCGGGCCTTTGGGTCCAGATACGCAGTATTTT
few	.	TRBV6-5	TRBJ2-7	CASSLSGTHYEQYF	TGTGCCAGCAGTTTGTCCGGGACTCACTACGAGCAGTACTTC
.	.	TRBV4-3	TRBJ1-1	CASSPNRRGTEAFF	TGCGCCAGCAGCCCCAATAGGAGGGGGACTGAAGCTTTCTTT